This T cell receptor beta chain was observed in a study of blood T cell repertoires in COVID-19. The wider study: Sites in the United States, Italy and Spain provided acute and convalescent COVID-19 samples.

The CDR3 totals 14 residues. Germline V gene lookup returns CDR1 SQVTM and CDR2 ANQGSEA. V was clipped by 4 bases and J by 7 bases; unmatched bases: 8. Using immunoSEQ multiplex PCR, the repertoire was profiled, and TCRdb retains in-frame clones only, with some absent. The sample includes about 170,000 clones, more than 65% seen only once; the top ten take under 13%. The J gene is TRBJ1-5, the V gene TRBV29-1, with 9 bases lining up with TRBD1. The receptor was isolated from a man between 65 and 85 years old with active or convalescent COVID-19. The sequenced material came from peripheral blood. The chain's CDR3 is CSVVGQGMGQPQHF. Written as DNA, the CDR3 is TGCAGCGTTGTGGGACAGGGTATGGGGCAGCCCCAGCATTTT.